This T cell receptor beta chain was identified in a study of neurological immune-mediated disorders. Study at large: The approximately 34 multiple sclerosis patients comprised approximately 31 relapsing-remitting and 3 secondary progressive cases.

5'RACE with 10-nucleotide random UMIs generated the cDNA. TCRdb itself ran the 5' RACE reads through MiXCR, one entry per CDR3 protein. Of approximately 130,000 distinct CDR3 sequences detected, more than 2.5% appear once; the ten largest clones hold 1.3%. There are a few counts of this clonotype. What it recognizes is unknown. Where libraries were unsorted, they were derived from 2 million PBMCs stored at -80 degrees C. Overall study findings and caveats: The multiple sclerosis repertoire cluster had no association with any clinical or MRI feature.

CDR1 LNHDA and CDR2 SQIVND come from the germline V gene (reference sequence). V was shortened by 5 bases and J by 9 bases, with 16 bases between the two germline ends. This CDR3 spans 14 amino acids. The receptor was derived from a woman aged 25 to 45 with multiple sclerosis. Sequencing input: PBMCs. The chain is built from TRBV19 and TRBJ2-2, with D tentatively TRBD2 (6 bases). In DNA, the CDR3 is TGTGCCAGTAGTGGAGGGGCCGCTACCCGGGAGCTGTTTTTT. Its protein is CASSGGAATRELFF.